The next 27 T cell receptor beta chains were all read from a single sample in a study of regulatory T cells in long-lasting Graves disease. For TCR beta, libraries came from iRepertoire HTBI primers and Arm-PCR of CDR3 regions. A single record per CDR3 protein comes from TCRdb applying MiXCR to the multiplex PCR reads. The sample has just over 600,000 distinct CDR3 sequences; roughly 16% are singletons. The sample's time point: newly diagnosed GD, antithyroid drugs for less than 3 months. The TCR library used RNA extracted from PBMCs. This same sample was also part of a study on T cells in Graves' hyperthyroidism and ophthalmopathy.

This specimen was peripheral blood mononuclear cells (PBMCs), taken at new diagnosis, from a patient treated with antithyroid drugs. These receptors originate from a woman aged 25 to 45 with Graves disease.

The chain couples TRBV28 to TRBJ1-5; no reliable D call. V lost 8 bases and J lost 0, with 11 bases in between. Germline V gene lookup returns CDR1 MDHEN and CDR2 SYDVKM. The CDR3 has 14 residues. The CDR3 spells CASVGAYSNQPQHF. Written as DNA, the CDR3 is TGTGCCAGCGTCGGTGCGTATAGCAATCAGCCCCAGCATTTT.

This clonotype was counted only a few times. The chain uses TRBV24-1 and TRBJ2-7, with D perhaps matching TRBD1 (6 bases). This CDR3 has 16 residues. Trimming removed 7 bases at V and 7 bases at J, with 25 bases between. Looked up from germline, CDR1 is KGHDR and CDR2 is SFDVKD. This chain's CDR3 is CATSPTRAGERGEQYF. The CDR3 region has the DNA TGTGCCACCAGCCCTACTCGGGCAGGGGAGCGCGGAGAGCAGTACTTC.

The chain has TRBV28 and TRBJ2-7; 8 nucleotides align to TRBD1. Germline CDR1 MDHEN, CDR2 SYDVKM. Trimming cost V 1 base and J 2 bases; bases outside gene matches: 4. The CDR3 totals 15 residues. CDR3 bases: TGTGCCAGCAGTTTATCAGGGGGCCCAGCCTACGAGCAGTACTTC. Protein product: CASSLSGGPAYEQYF.

This clonotype was picked up many times. The chain is built from TRBV28 and TRBJ1-5; TRBD1 agrees at 7 bases. Germline V gene lookup returns CDR1 MDHEN and CDR2 SYDVKM. The CDR3 is 14 residues long. J lost 6 bases, V lost 6 bases, and 8 bases had no gene match. The CDR3 loop reads CASRKTGSGQPQHF. In DNA form, the CDR3 reads TGTGCCAGCAGGAAGACAGGGTCGGGTCAGCCCCAGCATTTT.

This clonotype has a count of ten or more. The chain has TRBV11-2 and TRBJ2-1; D perhaps matches TRBD2 (5 bases). Germline V gene lookup returns CDR1 SGHAT and CDR2 FQNNGV. Trimming pared 5 bases from V and 9 bases from J, leaving 17 bases between. The CDR3 has 14 amino acids. This chain's CDR3 is CASSKTSAQSEQFF. In DNA form, the CDR3 reads TGTGCCAGCAGCAAAACTAGTGCGCAAAGTGAGCAGTTCTTC. The full variable domain, rest sourced from reference TRBV11-2 and TRBJ2-1, is EAGVAQSPRYKIIEKRQSVAFWCNPISGHATLYWYQQILGQGPKLLIQFQNNGVVDDSQLPKDRFSAERLKGVDSTLKIQPAKLEDSAVYLCASSKTSAQSEQFFGPGTRLTVL.

Many counts were recorded for this clonotype. This chain connects TRBV4-1 to TRBJ1-2; TRBD1 matches at 8 bases. The germline V gene encodes CDR1 MGHRA and CDR2 YSYEKL. With 0 bases clipped from V and 3 bases from J, the junction kept 15 bases outside the gene matches. This CDR3 has 19 residues. CDR3 DNA sequence: TGCGCCAGCAGCCAAGATGGTGGGGGGACAGGTCGTAGGTACTATGGCTACACCTTC. Its translation is CASSQDGGGTGRRYYGYTF.

This clonotype was counted ten times or more. This chain links TRBV6-1 with TRBJ1-4, with D possibly matching TRBD1 (6 bases). The germline V gene has CDR1 MNHNS and CDR2 SASEGT. With 0 bases removed from V and 1 base from J, the gap between germline ends came to 12 bases. The CDR3 extends over 17 amino acids. CDR3 bases: TGTGCCAGCAGTGAAGCTCAGGGGTTGGGAACTAATGAAAAACTGTTTTTT. It is translated as CASSEAQGLGTNEKLFF.

The rearrangement links TRBV9 to TRBJ2-3, with 8 bases identical to TRBD1. With 3 bases clipped from V and 2 bases from J, the junction kept 8 bases outside the gene matches. This CDR3 comprises 16 residues. Germline V CDR1 and CDR2: SGDLS, YYNGEE. The CDR3 here is CASSEHGTGATDTQYF. In nucleotides, the CDR3 is TGTGCCAGCAGCGAGCACGGGACAGGTGCCACAGATACGCAGTATTTT.

This chain joins TRBV20-1 and TRBJ2-5; a possible D gene is TRBD2 (6 bases). The CDR3 has 13 amino acids. The V and J ends lost 3 bases and 2 bases respectively, with 10 bases between them. The germline gives CDR1 DFQATT, CDR2 SNEGSKA (reference sequence). In DNA form, the CDR3 reads TGCAGTGCTAGTCGGGAGCCTCAAGAGACCCAGTACTTC. Amino acid sequence: CSASREPQETQYF.

At least ten counts were recorded for this clonotype. The chain has TRBV2 and TRBJ2-3; 9 bases fit TRBD2. Germline V CDR1 and CDR2: SNHLY, FYNNEI. CDR3 length: 16 amino acids. Trimming at V came to 4 bases and at J to 5 bases, leaving 10 bases not matched to a gene. The CDR3 protein is CASSVTAGGQGDTQYF. In DNA, the CDR3 is TGTGCCAGCAGTGTAACGGCGGGAGGGCAAGGAGATACGCAGTATTTT. The whole variable domain, remainder taken from reference TRBV2 and TRBJ2-3, is EPEVTQTPSHQVTQMGQEVILRCVPISNHLYFYWYRQILGQKVEFLVSFYNNEISEKSEIFDDQFSVERPDGSNFTLKIRSTKLEDSAMYFCASSVTAGGQGDTQYFGPGTRLTVL.

This clonotype occurred a few times. This chain connects TRBV12-3 or TRBV12-4 to TRBJ1-2; TRBD1 agrees at 12 bases. The V and J ends lost 5 bases and 8 bases, in that order; junction bases with no gene match: 9. There are 15 residues in the CDR3. The CDR3 loop is CASSDPGQGAWGYTF. The DNA of the CDR3 is TGTGCCAGCAGTGACCCGGGACAGGGGGCGTGGGGCTACACCTTC.

This clonotype was observed a handful of times. This chain connects TRBV6-1 to TRBJ2-7; 12 positions match TRBD2. V trimming: 6 bases; J trimming: 2 bases; junction bases outside the gene matches: 5. Germline assignment: CDR1 MNHNS and CDR2 SASEGT. The CDR3 totals 15 residues. Here the CDR3 DNA reads TGTGCCAGCAGCAAGACTAGCGGGAGTGCCTACGAGCAGTACTTC. This encodes CASSKTSGSAYEQYF.

The V call is TRBV7-9, the J call TRBJ2-3, with 8 bases aligning to TRBD1. From germline, CDR1 is SEHNR and CDR2 FQNEAQ (reference sequence). This CDR3 region has 15 residues. Trimming removed 3 bases from V and 1 base from J; junction bases left unmatched: 3. The CDR3 sequence is CASSFPDRGTDTQYF. CDR3 DNA: TGTGCCAGCAGCTTCCCGGACAGGGGCACAGATACGCAGTATTTT.

The chain couples TRBV6-1 to TRBJ2-1; D is possibly TRBD1 (6 bases). V was trimmed by 6 bases and J by 6 bases, leaving 27 bases between them. Per the germline V gene, CDR1 is MNHNS and CDR2 is SASEGT. There are 18 residues in the CDR3. As DNA, the CDR3 is TGTGCCAGCAGCAACGGGTTCTCAACAGGGCGATTGAGCAATGAGCAGTTCTTC. Its translation: CASSNGFSTGRLSNEQFF.

The gene calls are TRBV19 and TRBJ1-5, with a weak D call TRBD1 (5 bases). Germline CDR1 and CDR2: LNHDA and SQIVND (reference sequence). The CDR3 has 14 residues. The germline V and J ends were trimmed by 3 bases and 9 bases, with 15 bases remaining between them. CDR3: CASSIGTARGPQHF. CDR3 in DNA: TGTGCCAGTAGTATTGGGACGGCTCGGGGGCCCCAGCATTTT.

The CDR3 DNA follows: TGTGCCAGCAGGGTGGGGTTTGTGTCACCCCTCCACTTT. Translating gives CASRVGFVSPLHF. This chain joins TRBV14 and TRBJ1-6; D remains unclear. V lost 6 bases, J lost 10 bases, and 13 bases lay in between. Per germline, CDR1 SGHDN and CDR2 FVKESK. The CDR3 totals 13 residues.

This clonotype was counted ten times or more. The chain combines TRBV28 with TRBJ2-3, with D unresolved. Trimming shortened V by 6 bases and J by 2 bases, and 6 bases separated the two germline ends. CDR1 and CDR2 from the germline V gene are MDHEN and SYDVKM. This CDR3 has 12 amino acids. CDR3 coding DNA: TGTGCCAGCAGCTTAGTCACAGATACGCAGTATTTT. Translated, it gives CASSLVTDTQYF. The full variable domain, with the rest looked up from reference TRBV28 and TRBJ2-3, is DVKVTQSSRYLVKRTGEKVFLECVQDMDHENMFWYRQDPGLGLRLIYFSYDVKMKEKGDIPEGYSVSREKKERFSLILESASTNQTSMYLCASSLVTDTQYFGPGTRLTVL.

This clonotype was seen ten or more times. The chain employs TRBV27 and TRBJ1-3; D might be TRBD1 (6 bases). V lost 6 bases, J lost 0 bases, and 15 bases lay in between. Germline V CDR1 and CDR2: MNHEY, SMNVEV (reference sequence). The length of the CDR3 is 16 residues. The CDR3 sequence is CASRQTGTLSGNTIYF. CDR3 in DNA: TGTGCCAGCAGGCAAACAGGGACCCTCTCTGGAAACACCATATATTTT.

This clonotype was counted ten times or more. This chain's CDR3 is CASSRAGGASEQYF. The CDR3 nucleotides are TGTGCCAGCAGTAGGGCAGGGGGCGCATCCGAGCAGTACTTC. V usage is TRBV27 and J usage is TRBJ2-7; TRBD1 aligns across 8 bases. Germline lookup yields CDR1 MNHEY and CDR2 SMNVEV (reference sequence). With 5 bases clipped from V and 6 bases from J, the junction kept 9 bases outside the gene matches. The CDR3 is made up of 14 amino acids.

Ten or more counts support this clonotype. The V call is TRBV6-1, the J call TRBJ2-7; the D is unclear. The CDR3 has 15 amino acids. Per the germline V gene, CDR1 is MNHNS and CDR2 is SASEGT. V gave up 6 bases and J gave up 6 bases, with 21 bases separating them. The CDR3 nucleotides read TGTGCCAGCAGCGCCATGCTCCCCTCGATGAGCGAGCAGTACTTC. As protein: CASSAMLPSMSEQYF.

In this sample, this clonotype turned up many times. The V and J genes are TRBV11-2 and TRBJ2-3; maybe TRBD2 (6 bases). This CDR3 spans 15 amino acids. The germline gives CDR1 SGHAT, CDR2 FQNNGV. The ends were cut back, 2 bases at V and 9 bases at J, with 18 bases in the middle. The CDR3 region has the DNA TGTGCCAGCAGCTTATCTGCGGGACGTTCGGCAACGCAGTATTTT. It yields the protein CASSLSAGRSATQYF.

There are many counts of this clonotype. J is TRBJ1-2 and V is TRBV12-3 or TRBV12-4; unclear D gene. This CDR3 region has 13 residues. V was trimmed by 4 bases and J by 2 bases, leaving 8 bases between them. Here the CDR3 DNA reads TGTGCCAGCAGTTACTCAGTCAACTATGGCTACACCTTC. It specifies CASSYSVNYGYTF.

The chain joins TRBV2 to TRBJ1-4, with D perhaps matching TRBD1 (6 bases). Trimming removed 7 bases from V and 7 bases from J, with 16 bases in between. This CDR3 has 14 amino acids. Germline V gives CDR1 SNHLY, CDR2 FYNNEI. CDR3 residues: CASNQQGGREKLFF. The DNA of the CDR3 is TGTGCCAGCAACCAACAGGGTGGACGTGAAAAACTGTTTTTT.

This sequence joins TRBV9 and TRBJ1-5, with D possibly TRBD1 on 5 matching bases. V was clipped by 3 bases and J by 5 bases, with 15 bases between them. CDR1 is SGDLS, CDR2 YYNGEE, per germline. This CDR3 has 15 amino acids. CDR3 region: CASSATPTGDQPQHF. The CDR3 DNA follows: TGTGCCAGCAGCGCAACTCCTACAGGAGATCAGCCCCAGCATTTT.

V and J are TRBV20-1 and TRBJ2-7, with 8 nucleotides matching TRBD1. CDR3 length: 13 amino acids. The trim removed 2 bases at V and 4 bases at J, leaving 4 bases unmatched. Germline loops: CDR1 DFQATT, CDR2 SNEGSKA (reference sequence). Written as DNA, the CDR3 is TGCAGTGCTAGACACAGGGGGATATACGAGCAGTACTTC. Translating gives CSARHRGIYEQYF.

V usage is TRBV6-1 and J usage is TRBJ2-2; TRBD2 is a possible D gene (5 bases). V dropped 7 bases and J dropped 5 bases, with 14 bases sitting between them. Germline-derived CDR1 and CDR2 are MNHNS and SASEGT. The length of the CDR3 is 14 residues. CDR3 DNA sequence: TGTGCCAGCACCCCCTTGCGCGGGACCGGGGAGCTGTTTTTT. This gives the protein CASTPLRGTGELFF.

This clonotype was recorded at least ten times. The chain links TRBV28 to TRBJ2-7, with a tentative D call TRBD1 (6 bases). The germline V gene has CDR1 MDHEN and CDR2 SYDVKM. CDR3 size: 15 residues. V lost 5 bases and J lost 0, with 14 bases in between. CDR3 loop: CASSPQDRPSYEQYF. The CDR3 DNA reads as TGTGCCAGCAGTCCCCAAGACAGGCCCTCCTACGAGCAGTACTTC.